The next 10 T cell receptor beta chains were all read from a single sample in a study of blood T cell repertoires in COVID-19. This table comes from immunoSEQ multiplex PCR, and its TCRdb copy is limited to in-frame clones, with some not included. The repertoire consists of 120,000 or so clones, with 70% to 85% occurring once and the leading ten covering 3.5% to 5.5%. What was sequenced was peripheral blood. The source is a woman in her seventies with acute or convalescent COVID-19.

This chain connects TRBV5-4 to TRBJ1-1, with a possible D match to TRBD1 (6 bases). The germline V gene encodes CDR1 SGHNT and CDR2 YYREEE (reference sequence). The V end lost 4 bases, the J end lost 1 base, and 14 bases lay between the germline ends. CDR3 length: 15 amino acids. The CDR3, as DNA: TGTGCCAGCAGCCGACCCGGACAGCAGAACACTGAAGCTTTCTTT. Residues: CASSRPGQQNTEAFF.

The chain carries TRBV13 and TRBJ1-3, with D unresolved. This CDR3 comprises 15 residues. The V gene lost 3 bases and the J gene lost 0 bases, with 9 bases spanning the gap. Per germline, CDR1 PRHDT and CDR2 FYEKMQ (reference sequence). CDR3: CASSFEPNSGNTIYF. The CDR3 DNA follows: TGTGCCAGCAGCTTTGAACCTAACTCTGGAAACACCATATATTTT.

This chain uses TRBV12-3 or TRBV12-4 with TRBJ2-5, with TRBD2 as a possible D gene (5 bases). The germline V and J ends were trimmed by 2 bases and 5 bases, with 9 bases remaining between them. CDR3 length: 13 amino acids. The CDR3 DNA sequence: TGTGCCAGCAGTTTAAGTAGCGTGGAGACCCAGTACTTC. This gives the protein CASSLSSVETQYF.

CDR3 nucleotide sequence: TGTGCCAGCAGCTTAAGGACAGGGCTGAACACTGAAGCTTTCTTT. Its protein is CASSLRTGLNTEAFF. This chain connects TRBV11-3 to TRBJ1-1, with 8 positions matching TRBD1. Germline CDR1 is SGHNT and CDR2 is YENEEA. The CDR3 totals 15 residues. The V and J ends lost 2 bases and 0 bases, in that order; junction bases with no gene match: 2.

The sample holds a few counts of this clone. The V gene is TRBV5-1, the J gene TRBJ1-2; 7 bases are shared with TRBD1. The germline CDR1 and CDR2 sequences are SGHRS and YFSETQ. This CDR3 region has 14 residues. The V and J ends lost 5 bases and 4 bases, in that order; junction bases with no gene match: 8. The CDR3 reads CASRDTQGSYGYTF. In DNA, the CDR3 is TGCGCCAGCAGGGATACACAGGGGAGCTATGGCTACACCTTC.

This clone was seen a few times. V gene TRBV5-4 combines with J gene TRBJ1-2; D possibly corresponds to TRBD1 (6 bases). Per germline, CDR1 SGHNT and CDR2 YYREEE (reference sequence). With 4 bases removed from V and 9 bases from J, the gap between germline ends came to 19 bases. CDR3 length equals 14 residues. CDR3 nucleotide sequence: TGTGCCAGCAGCACCTCGGGGGGGCGACGGCGCTACACCTTC. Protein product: CASSTSGGRRRYTF.

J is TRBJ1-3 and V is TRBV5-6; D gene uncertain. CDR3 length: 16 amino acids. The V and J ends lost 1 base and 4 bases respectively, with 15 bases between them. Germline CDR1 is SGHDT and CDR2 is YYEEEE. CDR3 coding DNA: TGTGCCAGCAGCTTGATTCGAGCCGCTTACGGAAACACCATATATTTT. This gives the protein CASSLIRAAYGNTIYF.

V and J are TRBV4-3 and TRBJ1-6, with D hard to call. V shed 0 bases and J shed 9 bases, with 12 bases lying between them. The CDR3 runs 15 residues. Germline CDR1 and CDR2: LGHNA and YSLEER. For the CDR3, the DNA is TGCGCCAGCAGCCAAGATATGGACTACCGTTCACCCCTCCACTTT. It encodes CASSQDMDYRSPLHF.

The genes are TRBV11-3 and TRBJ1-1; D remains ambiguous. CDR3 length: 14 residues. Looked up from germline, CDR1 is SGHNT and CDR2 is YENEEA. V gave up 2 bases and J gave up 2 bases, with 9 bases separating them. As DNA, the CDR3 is TGTGCCAGCAGCTTAATCCTCACAAACACTGAAGCTTTCTTT. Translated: CASSLILTNTEAFF.

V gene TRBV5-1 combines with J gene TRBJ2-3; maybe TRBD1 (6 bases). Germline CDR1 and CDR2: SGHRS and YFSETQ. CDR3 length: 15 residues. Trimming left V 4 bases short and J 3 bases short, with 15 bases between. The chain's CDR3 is CASSISGTQTDTQYF. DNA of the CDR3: TGCGCCAGCAGCATATCCGGGACACAGACAGATACGCAGTATTTT.